This T cell receptor beta chain was sequenced for a study of T cell repertoires in cytomegalovirus infection. The study, taken as a whole, reports: Clonotypes of TCR beta that were HLA-C-restricted and CMV-specific dominated the ex vivo response. Cumulative public TCR beta family frequency identified carriers of CMV plus the relevant HLA.

V was cut by 5 bases and J by 7 bases, with 17 bases left in between. The CDR3 is 14 residues long. CDR1 is SEHNR, CDR2 FQNEAQ, per germline (reference sequence). TCRdb fed the reads into MiXCR, producing one record per CDR3 protein. The sample consists of roughly 340,000 distinct CDR3 sequences, 25% to 35% of them appearing once. This clonotype occurred a few times. Its target is unknown. The source is a human donor in good health (CMV status not recorded). Some clones in this sample may be carry-over from other donors' samples. The sequencing used cultured PBMCs, collected from culture after CMV antigen stimulation. V and J are TRBV7-9 and TRBJ1-2; no firm D call. The CDR3 region has the DNA TGTGCCAGCAGCAGAGAAGGCAATGCTGGTGGCTACACCTTC. The encoded protein is CASSREGNAGGYTF.